The present T cell receptor (beta chain) was sequenced within a study of cytomegalovirus exposure and HLA in healthy donors. A note on this clone: The antigen is undetermined.

Assay used: immunoSEQ multiplex PCR; TCRdb lists only in-frame clones, some missing. The table lists 260,000 or so clones, 85% to 90% of them singletons. Broader study findings: The study recorded 150 to 200 TCR beta chains that were cytomegalovirus-associated. Testing in vitro showed a few CMV-associated chains specific for CMV antigens. A later analysis found first-cohort TCR clusters tended to co-occur in the 100 to 150 validation repertoires.

The donors were part of the validation cohort of 95 to 150 subjects. That cohort was separate from the first cohort, which comprised 550 to 750 subjects. The CDR3 length is 15 residues. CDR1 SGHRS and CDR2 YFSETQ come from the germline V gene. With V trimmed by 0 bases and J by 5 bases, 7 bases remained unmatched. The sequence was obtained from a woman between 18 and 30 years old in good health and CMV-seronegative. The V and J genes are TRBV5-1 and TRBJ1-1; TRBD1 matches at 7 bases. The specimen was PBMCs. The CDR3 here is CASSLAIAGGTEAFF. The CDR3 DNA follows: TGCGCCAGCAGCTTGGCGATTGCAGGGGGGACTGAAGCTTTCTTT.